This T cell receptor (beta chain) emerged from a study of T cell repertoires in cytomegalovirus infection. This clonotype was seen a handful of times. Its antigen is as yet unknown. There are 14 residues in the CDR3. Germline V gene sequence: CDR1 SEHNR, CDR2 FQNEAQ (reference sequence). The J segment lost 8 bases and the V segment lost 5 bases, leaving 5 bases of the junction unmatched. TCRdb re-called the reads through MiXCR, storing one row per CDR3 protein. The sample lists about 310,000 distinct CDR3 sequences; 20% to 25% were seen once. The chain carries TRBV7-9 and TRBJ1-4; TRBD1 aligns across 10 bases. Here the sequenced sample was cultured PBMCs, taken from culture after CMV antigen stimulation. The clonotype originates from a human donor in good health (CMV status not recorded). Some clones in this sample may be carry-over from other donors' samples. CDR3 protein: CASSRGQGIEKLFF. In DNA, the CDR3 is TGTGCCAGCAGCAGGGGACAGGGGATCGAAAAACTGTTTTTT.